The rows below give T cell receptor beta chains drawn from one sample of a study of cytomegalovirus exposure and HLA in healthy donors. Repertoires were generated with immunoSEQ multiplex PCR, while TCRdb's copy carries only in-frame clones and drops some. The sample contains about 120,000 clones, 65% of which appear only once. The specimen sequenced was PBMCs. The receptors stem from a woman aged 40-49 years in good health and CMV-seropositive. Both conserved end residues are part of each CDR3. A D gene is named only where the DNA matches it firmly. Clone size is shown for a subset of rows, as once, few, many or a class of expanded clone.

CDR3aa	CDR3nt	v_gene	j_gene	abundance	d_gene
CASSEGGGGMGKTQYF	TGTGCCAGCAGTGAAGGGGGGGGCGGGATGGGAAAGACCCAGTACTTC	TRBV6-1	TRBJ2-5	.	.
CASRETGYSGYTF	TGTGCCAGCAGGGAGACAGGGTATTCCGGCTACACCTTC	TRBV7-9	TRBJ1-2	.	TRBD1
CASSENSQPQHF	TGTGCCAGCAGTGAAAATAGTCAGCCCCAGCATTTT	TRBV27	TRBJ1-5	.	.
CASSTRDYGTQYF	TGTGCCAGCAGCACCCGGGACTACGGTACGCAGTATTTT	TRBV11-2	TRBJ2-3	.	TRBD2
CASRGQETQYF	TGCGCCAGCCGGGGGCAAGAGACCCAGTACTTC	TRBV5-1	TRBJ2-5	.	.
CASSSRTVNTEAFF	TGTGCCAGCAGTTCGAGGACAGTGAACACTGAAGCTTTCTTT	TRBV6-1	TRBJ1-1	.	.
CASSVGQFNEKLFF	TGTGCCAGCAGCGTAGGGCAGTTTAATGAAAAACTGTTTTTT	TRBV9	TRBJ1-4	.	.
CASSREGGTSTDTQYF	TGCGCCAGCAGCCGGGAGGGAGGAACTAGCACAGATACGCAGTATTTT	TRBV5-1	TRBJ2-3	.	TRBD2
CASSLYAGPMNTEAFF	TGTGCCAGCAGCTTATATGCAGGGCCGATGAACACTGAAGCTTTCTTT	TRBV7-8	TRBJ1-1	.	.
CASSPGQEAFF	TGCGCCAGCAGCCCCGGACAGGAAGCTTTCTTT	TRBV4-1	TRBJ1-1	few	.
CASSKVPRDRKFF	TGTGCCAGCAGCAAAGTACCCCGGGACAGAAAGTTCTTC	TRBV21-1	TRBJ2-1	.	.
CASSISLAGRSEQFF	TGTGCCAGTAGTATTTCACTAGCGGGACGTAGTGAGCAGTTCTTC	TRBV19	TRBJ2-1	.	TRBD2
CASTNGDSYNEQFF	TGTGCCAGTACCAACGGGGACTCTTACAATGAGCAGTTCTTC	TRBV19	TRBJ2-1	.	.
CASSQRTGGGDEQYF	TGTGCCAGCAGCCAGCGGACAGGGGGCGGAGACGAGCAGTACTTC	TRBV7-2	TRBJ2-7	.	TRBD1
CAWSVKGDETQYF	TGTGCCTGGAGTGTAAAGGGGGACGAGACCCAGTACTTC	TRBV30	TRBJ2-5	.	.
CASSEQGNYGYTF	TGTGCCAGCAGTGAACAGGGAAACTATGGCTACACCTTC	TRBV2	TRBJ1-2	.	.
CASSAPLAGVRNEQFF	TGTGCCAGCAGCGCCCCCCTAGCGGGAGTTCGGAATGAGCAGTTCTTC	TRBV7-6	TRBJ2-1	.	TRBD2
CASLARGGADEQYF	TGTGCCAGCCTGGCGAGGGGAGGGGCGGACGAGCAGTACTTC	TRBV2	TRBJ2-7	.	TRBD2
CASRANTALTEKLFF	TGTGCCAGCAGAGCCAATACGGCGTTGACAGAAAAACTGTTTTTT	TRBV6-1	TRBJ1-4	few	.
CASSPGGSWGYGYTF	TGCGCCAGCAGCCCTGGGGGCTCCTGGGGCTATGGCTACACCTTC	TRBV4-3	TRBJ1-2	.	.
CASSLLLGGSYEQYF	TGTGCCAGCAGCTTGCTTCTCGGCGGTTCCTACGAGCAGTACTTC	TRBV5-6	TRBJ2-7	few	.
CASSSARGGARTQYF	TGTGCCAGCAGCTCTGCCCGAGGGGGGGCGAGGACGCAGTATTTT	TRBV7-3	TRBJ2-3	few	.
CASSPRPGNTEAFF	TGCGCCAGCAGCCCGCGTCCGGGAAACACTGAAGCTTTCTTT	TRBV5-1	TRBJ1-1	.	.
CASSLEVGSQGTDTQYF	TGTGCCAGCAGCTTGGAAGTGGGCTCGCAAGGTACAGATACGCAGTATTTT	TRBV5-4	TRBJ2-3	.	.
CASSLPENDRADEQFF	TGTGCCAGCAGCCTTCCTGAGAATGACAGGGCCGATGAGCAGTTCTTC	TRBV11-2	TRBJ2-1	.	TRBD1
CASRRTGNTEAFF	TGTGCCAGCAGACGGACAGGGAACACTGAAGCTTTCTTT	TRBV13	TRBJ1-1	few	TRBD1
CAMRLAGVVNEQFF	TGTGCTATGAGACTAGCGGGAGTGGTAAATGAGCAGTTCTTC	TRBV30	TRBJ2-1	.	TRBD2
CASSFILGQPNSNQPQHF	TGTGCCAGCAGTTTTATCCTGGGACAGCCCAATAGCAATCAGCCCCAGCATTTT	TRBV28	TRBJ1-5	.	TRBD1
CASSLASGGEQYF	TGTGCCAGCAGCTTAGCTTCCGGAGGCGAGCAGTACTTC	TRBV7-2	TRBJ2-7	.	.
CSSSLEGTSGSYEQYF	TGTTCCAGCAGCTTAGAGGGAACTAGCGGGAGCTACGAGCAGTACTTC	TRBV7-3	TRBJ2-7	.	TRBD2
CASSIHRAETQYF	TGTGCCAGCAGCATCCACAGGGCTGAGACCCAGTACTTC	TRBV7-9	TRBJ2-5	.	.
CASSGTGHTEAFF	TGTGCCAGTAGTGGGACAGGGCACACTGAAGCTTTCTTT	TRBV19	TRBJ1-1	.	TRBD1
CASSRGGPRQETQYF	TGTGCCAGCAGCCGTGGAGGGCCGCGACAAGAGACCCAGTACTTC	TRBV5-4	TRBJ2-5	.	.
CASSYGGRSNEQFF	TGTGCCAGCAGCTATGGCGGGAGGAGTAATGAGCAGTTCTTC	TRBV7-2	TRBJ2-1	.	TRBD2
CASSLSGRPKYDEQFF	TGTGCCAGCAGCTTATCCGGGAGGCCCAAGTACGATGAGCAGTTCTTC	TRBV7-3	TRBJ2-1	.	TRBD2
CASSLFSGGHTGELFF	TGTGCCAGCAGCTTGTTTTCAGGAGGGCACACCGGGGAGCTGTTTTTT	TRBV5-6	TRBJ2-2	.	.
CASSLKTGRGEETQYF	TGTGCCAGCAGCCTAAAGACAGGGAGAGGCGAAGAGACCCAGTACTTC	TRBV7-2	TRBJ2-5	.	TRBD1
CASSPLAGAPDTQYF	TGTGCCAGCAGCCCACTAGCGGGAGCCCCAGATACGCAGTATTTT	TRBV14	TRBJ2-3	.	TRBD2
CASSVGAQGVTNEKLFF	TGTGCCAGCAGCGTAGGGGCCCAGGGTGTAACTAATGAAAAACTGTTTTTT	TRBV9	TRBJ1-4	.	.
CASSLFGQGAATQYF	TGCGCCAGCAGCTTGTTTGGACAGGGGGCGGCTACGCAGTATTTT	TRBV5-1	TRBJ2-3	.	TRBD1
CSVEGLAIANEQFF	TGCAGCGTTGAAGGACTAGCTATTGCCAATGAGCAGTTCTTC	TRBV29-1	TRBJ2-1	.	TRBD2
CASIATGGEAFF	TGTGCCAGCATTGCTACAGGGGGCGAAGCTTTCTTT	TRBV6-5	TRBJ1-1	once	TRBD1
CASSETGANIQYF	TGTGCCAGCAGTGAAACAGGGGCAAACATTCAGTACTTC	TRBV2	TRBJ2-4	.	TRBD1
CASSVGGGTEKLFF	TGTGCCAGCAGCGTAGGTGGGGGGACCGAAAAACTGTTTTTT	TRBV9	TRBJ1-4	.	.
CASSTGVNTGELFF	TGTGCCAGTAGTACAGGGGTGAACACCGGGGAGCTGTTTTTT	TRBV19	TRBJ2-2	once	.
CASSYRDRKTGELFF	TGTGCCAGCAGCTACCGGGACAGGAAGACCGGGGAGCTGTTTTTT	TRBV5-6	TRBJ2-2	few	TRBD1
CASRSTAYEQYF	TGTGCCAGCAGGTCGACAGCTTACGAGCAGTACTTC	TRBV27	TRBJ2-7	.	.
CASSRTENYGYTF	TGTGCCAGCAGTAGAACAGAAAACTATGGCTACACCTTC	TRBV6-5	TRBJ1-2	.	.
CASSPQDMADTQYF	TGTGCCAGCAGCCCCCAGGACATGGCAGATACGCAGTATTTT	TRBV5-4	TRBJ2-3	few	.
CATSKDRSTDTQYF	TGTGCCACCAGCAAGGACAGAAGCACAGATACGCAGTATTTT	TRBV15	TRBJ2-3	.	.
CASSPGTSNEQFF	TGTGCCAGCAGCCCCGGGACTAGTAATGAGCAGTTCTTC	TRBV6-5	TRBJ2-1	.	TRBD2
CASLAGRWVPSTGELFF	TGTGCCAGCCTGGCAGGGCGTTGGGTCCCGAGCACCGGGGAGCTGTTTTTT	TRBV11-2	TRBJ2-2	few	.
CASSDRTSRGETQYF	TGTGCCAGCAGTGACCGGACTAGCAGGGGGGAGACCCAGTACTTC	TRBV6-4	TRBJ2-5	.	.
CASSARDRDMSEAFF	TGTGCCAGCAGTGCCCGGGACAGGGACATGTCTGAAGCTTTCTTT	TRBV28	TRBJ1-1	few	TRBD1
CASSQTPGGTNYGYTF	TGTGCCAGCAGCCAAACACCAGGGGGAACTAACTATGGCTACACCTTC	TRBV7-8	TRBJ1-2	.	TRBD1
CASSTGQAGSGNTIYF	TGTGCCAGCAGTACCGGACAGGCGGGCTCTGGAAACACCATATATTTT	TRBV28	TRBJ1-3	once	TRBD1